This record covers a single T cell receptor beta chain. This clonotype appeared a few times. The target of this receptor is not known. Base-call qualities are not available, and no considerably larger clone is one nucleotide away. The CDR1 and CDR2 encoded by the germline V gene (reference sequence) are GTSNPN and SVGIG. Including the terminal cysteine and phenylalanine, the CDR3 comprises 13 residues. Only the CDR3 part of the read is kept: 39 bases, read in frame from the first base. Between the V and J ends, shortened by 5 bases and 0 bases respectively, the junction contains 7 bases. The library came from PCR. Sequencing was carried out with an Illumina HiSeq 2500. TCR library preparation used molecular barcoding, with unique molecular identifiers applied to normalize quantification of the TCRbeta repertoire. TCRdb took the public reads, trimmed them with fastp at Q25, ran MiXCR for clone calling and kept in-frame beta chains. Rows merge per CDR3 protein into single entries with the most common DNA and genes. Counted in this sample were more than 400,000 distinct CDR3 sequences; about 40% of them appeared once. The ten largest make up roughly a quarter of the sample.

These data come from a study of T-cell reconstitution after alpha-beta-depleted transplantation in children (dated by TCRdb to the mid-2010s). Background for the entire study: Using TCR repertoire profiling, the study quantitatively followed how T-cell immune reconstitution unfolded in children after TCRalphabeta/CD19-depleted allogeneic hematopoietic cell transplantation.

In the paper's terms, the treatment or condition label means: allogeneic hematopoietic cell transplantation with graft depleted of TCRalphabeta T cells and CD19 B cells. The transplant recipients were children given TCRalphabeta/CD19-depleted allogeneic hematopoietic cell grafts. Findings and caveats that apply to the study as a whole: In some patients, the high TCRbeta diversity seen at day 60 was put down to recipient T cells and intrathymic progenitors that had survived conditioning. Over subsequent months, a decline in hyperexpanded clone frequencies was noted, and after one year, T-cell counts and TCRbeta diversity were mostly ascribed to newly produced T cells. About two months after transplant, the apparently early recovery of alphabetaT-cell counts reportedly depended on just several hundred clones that had expanded rapidly and came from non-depleted graft cells.

The sample in question was PBMCs, obtained before TCRalphabeta/CD19-depleted stem cell transplant. The receptor was derived from a girl aged 2 to 10 with aplastic anemia, due to receive a stem cell transplant. The receptor chain draws on TRBV30 and TRBJ2-2; there is no confident call for the D gene. The DNA sequence reads TGTGCCTGGGACACCCCGAACACCGGGGAGCTGTTTTTT. It is translated as CAWDTPNTGELFF.